The 3 T cell receptor beta chains below come from one sample, sequenced in a study of Ad26.COV2.S vaccination and SARS-CoV-2 variants (dated by TCRdb to 2020 to 2023). Library preparation employed the immunoSEQ multiplex PCR assay. The table was pulled from immuneACCESS by TCRdb, which kept in-frame rearrangements only. Such tables lose some clones; where checked, under half of the loss comes from unresolved V genes, and the rest has no known cause. In this sample the table shows under 150,000 clones, just over 85% of which occur a single time. The ten top clones hold about 5% of the sample. The sample's time point label, decoded: individuals recovered from natural SARS-CoV-2 infection. Sequenced here: peripheral blood, sampled after recovery from COVID-19. These receptors originate from a human donor who had recovered from COVID-19.

The rearrangement uses TRBV19 and TRBJ2-7; D call uncertain. CDR3 length: 14 residues. The germline V and J ends were trimmed by 2 bases and 2 bases, with 10 bases remaining between them. Germline V lookup: CDR1 LNHDA, CDR2 SQIVND (reference sequence). In DNA, the CDR3 is TGTGCCAGTAGTATAAGTATAGATACCTACGAGCAGTACTTC. Translated: CASSISIDTYEQYF.

The sample holds one count of this clone. This sequence joins TRBV7-8 and TRBJ2-7, with D perhaps matching TRBD2 (6 bases). Trimming removed 5 bases from V and 6 bases from J, with 11 bases in between. The CDR3 spans 12 residues. CDR1 and CDR2 from the germline V gene are SGHVS and FQNEAQ. CDR3 sequence: CASSLGGVEQYF. For the CDR3, the DNA is TGTGCCAGCAGCCTGGGCGGGGTCGAGCAGTACTTC.

CDR3 sequence reads: CASSFDRPNTEAFF. CDR3 nucleotide sequence: TGTGCCAGCAGTTTCGACAGGCCGAACACTGAAGCTTTCTTT. The chain couples TRBV28 to TRBJ1-1, with D possibly matching TRBD1 (6 bases). V gave up 3 bases and J gave up 1 base, with 9 bases separating them. This CDR3 is 14 amino acids long. The germline CDR1 and CDR2 sequences are MDHEN and SYDVKM.